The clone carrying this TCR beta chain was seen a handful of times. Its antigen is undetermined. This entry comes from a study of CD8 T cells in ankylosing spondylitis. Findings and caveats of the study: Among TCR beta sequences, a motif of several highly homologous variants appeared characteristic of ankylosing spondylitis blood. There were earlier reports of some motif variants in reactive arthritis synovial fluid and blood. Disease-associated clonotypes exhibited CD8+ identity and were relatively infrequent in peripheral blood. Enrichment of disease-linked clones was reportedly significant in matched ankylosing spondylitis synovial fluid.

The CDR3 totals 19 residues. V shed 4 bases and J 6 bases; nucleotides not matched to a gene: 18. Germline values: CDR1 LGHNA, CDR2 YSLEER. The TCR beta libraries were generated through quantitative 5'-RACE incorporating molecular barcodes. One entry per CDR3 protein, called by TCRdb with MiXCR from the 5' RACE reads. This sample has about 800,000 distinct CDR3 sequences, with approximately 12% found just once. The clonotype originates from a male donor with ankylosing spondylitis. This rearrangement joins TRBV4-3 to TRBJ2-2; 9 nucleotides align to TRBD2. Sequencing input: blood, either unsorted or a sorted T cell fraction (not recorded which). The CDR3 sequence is CASSRRLGLAQTRAGELFF. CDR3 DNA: TGCGCCAGCAGCCGACGCCTGGGACTAGCTCAAACCCGGGCCGGGGAGCTGTTTTTT.